The 13 T cell receptor beta chains reported below all come from one sample, sequenced in a study of T cell repertoires in cytomegalovirus infection. TCRdb analysed the reads with MiXCR anew, one entry per CDR3 protein. Of about 34,000 distinct CDR3 sequences listed, approximately 52% are singletons. These receptors' targets are unknown. The sample here was CD8+ T cells from cultured PBMCs, taken from culture after CMV antigen stimulation. The receptors shown here come from a human donor in good health (CMV status not recorded). Some clones in this sample may be carry-over from other donors' samples.

The genes are TRBV11-2 and TRBJ2-1; D ambiguous. The CDR3 loop spans 13 amino acids. Trimming took off 5 bases at V and 9 bases at J, with 14 bases between the two ends. Germline CDR1 is SGHAT and CDR2 is FQNNGV. Here the CDR3 DNA reads TGTGCCAGCAGCCTCCCTGATATTGGTGAGCAGTTCTTC. It encodes CASSLPDIGEQFF.

The chain has TRBV19 and TRBJ2-7, with D hard to call. V was pared by 1 base and J by 0 bases, with 10 bases between. The CDR3 is 15 amino acids. CDR1 LNHDA and CDR2 SQIVND come from the germline V gene (reference sequence). The CDR3 protein is CASSIVGENSYEQYF. The CDR3, as DNA: TGTGCCAGTAGTATAGTCGGAGAGAACTCCTACGAGCAGTACTTC.

The CDR3 is CASSLVTGQETQYF. The CDR3 region has the DNA TGTGCCAGCAGCTTAGTAACTGGACAAGAGACCCAGTACTTC. This chain connects TRBV7-9 to TRBJ2-5; D is ambiguous. The germline V gene has CDR1 SEHNR and CDR2 FQNEAQ (reference sequence). V lost 1 base, J lost 2 bases, and 8 bases lay in between. The length of the CDR3 is 14 residues.

The gene calls are TRBV6-6 and TRBJ1-5; D ambiguous. CDR3 length: 17 residues. V was clipped by 2 bases and J by 1 base, with 15 bases between them. Germline V gene lookup returns CDR1 MNHNY and CDR2 SVGAGI (reference sequence). Here the CDR3 reads CASSYLGPLGSNQPQHF. In DNA form, the CDR3 reads TGTGCCAGCAGTTACCTCGGGCCCCTGGGGAGCAATCAGCCCCAGCATTTT.

This clonotype turned up a few times. The chain uses TRBV19 and TRBJ2-2, with D tentatively TRBD1 (6 bases). CDR1 LNHDA and CDR2 SQIVND come from the germline V gene (reference sequence). This CDR3 spans 15 amino acids. The V gene lost 6 bases and the J gene lost 2 bases, with 13 bases spanning the gap. The CDR3 DNA follows: TGTGCCAGTAGCAGGGGCCTCATAAACACCGGGGAGCTGTTTTTT. Amino acid sequence: CASSRGLINTGELFF.

V usage is TRBV10-3 and J usage is TRBJ2-1, with TRBD2 matching over 8 bases. The length of the CDR3 is 15 residues. Losses at the gene ends were 2 bases for V and 5 bases for J; bases not matched to a gene: 5. Per the germline V gene, CDR1 is ENHRY and CDR2 is SYGVKD. CDR3 amino acids: CAISEKAGDNNEQFF. The CDR3 DNA reads TGTGCCATCAGTGAGAAAGCGGGGGATAACAATGAGCAGTTCTTC.

This chain joins TRBV19 and TRBJ1-5, with 7 bases matching TRBD1. V gave up 6 bases and J gave up 7 bases; unmatched junction bases: 9. Germline V gene sequence: CDR1 LNHDA, CDR2 SQIVND (reference sequence). This CDR3 has 14 amino acids. CDR3 DNA sequence: TGTGCCAGTAGAATCCGACAGGGCAGGCAGCCCCAGCATTTT. It translates to CASRIRQGRQPQHF.

This clonotype was detected a few times. The V call is TRBV6-1, the J call TRBJ2-4; 9 bases agree with TRBD1. Per germline, CDR1 MNHNS and CDR2 SASEGT. The CDR3 covers 19 residues. V trimming: 6 bases; J trimming: 0 bases; junction bases outside the gene matches: 15. The CDR3 region is CASSPIGQGTLLAKNIQYF. The DNA for the CDR3 is TGTGCCAGCAGCCCCATCGGACAGGGGACGCTTCTAGCCAAAAACATTCAGTACTTC.

The rearrangement links TRBV5-5 to TRBJ2-7, with 9 positions matching TRBD1. The CDR3 contains 16 residues. Trimming removed 4 bases from V and 3 bases from J; junction bases left unmatched: 11. The germline CDR1 and CDR2 sequences are SGHKS and YYEKEE (reference sequence). The CDR3 nucleotides are TGTGCCAGCAGCCCTGTGGCGGGACAGGGTCTCTACGAGCAGTACTTC. It codes for CASSPVAGQGLYEQYF.

Only a few counts were recorded for this clonotype. V gene TRBV27 combines with J gene TRBJ1-2; no definite D call. Looked up from germline, CDR1 is MNHEY and CDR2 is SMNVEV (reference sequence). Trimming left V 5 bases short and J 0 bases short, with 10 bases between. The CDR3 spans 14 residues. Written as DNA, the CDR3 is TGTGCCAGCAGTCTCACTGGTTCTAACTATGGCTACACCTTC. Protein sequence: CASSLTGSNYGYTF.

This clonotype was counted ten times or more. The chain recombines TRBV10-3 with TRBJ2-7; D ambiguous. Germline V gives CDR1 ENHRY, CDR2 SYGVKD. The length of the CDR3 is 11 residues. V lost 0 bases to trimming and J lost 5 bases, with 2 bases between them. The CDR3 nucleotides are TGTGCCATCAGTGAGTCGGACGAGCAGTACTTC. Its protein product is CAISESDEQYF.

The V call is TRBV7-9, the J call TRBJ1-1; a weak D match, TRBD1 (5 bases). CDR1 and CDR2 from the germline V gene are SEHNR and FQNEAQ (reference sequence). There are 17 residues in the CDR3. V lost 5 bases, J lost 1 base, and 20 bases lay in between. CDR3 in DNA: TGTGCCAGCAGCCTGCTAGACGGGGGATACTCGAACACTGAAGCTTTCTTT. Translation gives CASSLLDGGYSNTEAFF.

This sequence joins TRBV7-9 and TRBJ2-7; TRBD2 aligns across 8 bases. The germline CDR1 and CDR2 sequences are SEHNR and FQNEAQ (reference sequence). The CDR3 is made up of 16 amino acids. Trimming at V came to 4 bases and at J to 3 bases, leaving 11 bases not matched to a gene. The CDR3 loop reads CASSSTYSGENYEQYF. Written as DNA, the CDR3 is TGTGCCAGCAGCTCAACTTATAGCGGGGAGAACTACGAGCAGTACTTC.